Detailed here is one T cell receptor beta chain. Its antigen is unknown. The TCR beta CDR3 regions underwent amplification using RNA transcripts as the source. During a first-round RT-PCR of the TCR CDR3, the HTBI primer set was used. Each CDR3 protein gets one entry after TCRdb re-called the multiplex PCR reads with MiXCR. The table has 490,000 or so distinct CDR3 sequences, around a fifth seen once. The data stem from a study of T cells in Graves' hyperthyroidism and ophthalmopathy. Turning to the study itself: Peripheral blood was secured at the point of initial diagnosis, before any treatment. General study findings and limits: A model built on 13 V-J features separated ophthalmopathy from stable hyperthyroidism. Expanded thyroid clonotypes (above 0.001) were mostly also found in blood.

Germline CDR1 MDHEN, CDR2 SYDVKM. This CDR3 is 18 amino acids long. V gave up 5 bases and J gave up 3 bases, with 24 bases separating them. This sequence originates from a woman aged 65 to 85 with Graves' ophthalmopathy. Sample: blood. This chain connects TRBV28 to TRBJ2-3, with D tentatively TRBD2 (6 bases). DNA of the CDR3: TGTGCCAGCAGTCCCCTCCAGCAAGCGGGCGTCGGAACAGATACGCAGTATTTT. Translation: CASSPLQQAGVGTDTQYF.